This TCR beta chain stems from a study of vaccination and CD4 T cells after COVID-19. Study summary: Two of the convalescents were Hispanic, and the group consisted of six males and four females. Whole-study findings and limits: The median count of SARS-CoV-2-reactive clonotypes rose from approximately 21 to 40, not significantly.

CD4+ T cells that had been cultured provided DNA sequenced with the Oncomine TCR Beta short-read assay. It was cultured CD4+ T cells from which genomic DNA was extracted. A single record per CDR3 protein comes from TCRdb applying MiXCR to the PCR reads. The sample lists under 30,000 distinct CDR3 sequences, around 70% seen once, with 20% to 25% in the top ten. CDR1 is MNHEY, CDR2 SMNVEV, per germline (reference sequence). The CDR3 spans 18 residues. The V segment lost 7 bases and the J segment 1 base; nucleotides outside the gene matches: 9. As to this clonotype: The antigen remains undetermined.

Treatment of the sample: roughly nine-day PBMC culture with coronavirus spike peptide pools or control peptides (ViraFEST assay). ViraFEST stimulated the growth of antigen-specific T cells using peptide pools and subsequently profiled their TCRs by sequencing. The chain has TRBV27 and TRBJ2-1; 14 bases are a match to TRBD2. The sequencing here drew on CD4+ T cells from blood, cultured in vitro, taken after SARS-CoV-2 vaccination. The clonotype was recovered from a human donor who received a COVID-19 vaccine. CDR3 residues: CASTRLAGGLGSYNEQFF. In DNA, the CDR3 is TGTGCCAGCACCCGACTAGCGGGGGGGCTTGGGTCCTACAATGAGCAGTTCTTC.